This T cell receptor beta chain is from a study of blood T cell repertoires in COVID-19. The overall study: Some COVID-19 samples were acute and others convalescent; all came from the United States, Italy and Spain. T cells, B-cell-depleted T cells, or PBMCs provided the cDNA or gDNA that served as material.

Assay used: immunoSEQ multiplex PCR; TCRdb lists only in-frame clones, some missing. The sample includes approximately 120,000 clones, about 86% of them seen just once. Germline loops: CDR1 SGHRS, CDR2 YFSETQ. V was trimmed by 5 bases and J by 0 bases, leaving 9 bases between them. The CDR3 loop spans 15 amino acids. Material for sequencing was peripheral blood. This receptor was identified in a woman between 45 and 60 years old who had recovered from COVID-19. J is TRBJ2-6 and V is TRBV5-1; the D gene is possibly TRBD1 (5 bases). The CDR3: CASRTVVSGANVLTF. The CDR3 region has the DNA TGCGCCAGCAGGACAGTAGTCTCTGGGGCCAACGTCCTGACTTTC.